This TCR beta chain was retrieved from a study of tumor T cells in aggressive B-cell lymphoma. Generated by immunoSEQ multiplex PCR, the TCRdb table keeps only in-frame clones and is missing some. In the table there are roughly 9,900 clones, roughly 85% of which are singletons. CDR3 length: 15 amino acids. V was shortened by 4 bases and J by 4 bases, with 17 bases between the two germline ends. Germline loops: CDR1 SGHTA, CDR2 FQGTGA. Specimen: tumor tissue. The clonotype was recovered from an adult with diffuse large B cell lymphoma. The chain has TRBV7-3 and TRBJ2-7; D perhaps matches TRBD2 (7 bases). CDR3: CASSYEGGGWYEQYF. Written as DNA, the CDR3 is TGTGCCAGCAGCTATGAGGGAGGGGGTTGGTACGAGCAGTACTTC.